This T cell receptor (beta chain) was sequenced in a study of spatial heterogeneity in lung cancer. Study-wide background: Every unique TCR and UMI combination, on average, appeared more than ten times in raw reads. Regarding the study as a whole: TCRs found ubiquitously expanded in tumor appeared in blood more at resection than at follow-up.

Germline V gene lookup returns CDR1 ENHRY and CDR2 SYGVKD. The CDR3 covers 18 residues. V shed 3 bases and J shed 4 bases, with 22 bases lying between them. Carried by each TCR cDNA molecule was a unique molecular identifier. Each CDR3 protein is one row after TCRdb ran MiXCR on the 5' RACE reads. There are 10,000 to 11,000 distinct CDR3 sequences in the sample; around 6.5% occur only once, and 28% lies in the top ten. This clonotype was seen many times. Its specificity is unknown. With the library built for alpha chains, this beta chain is off target and its frequency is not meaningful. Time point denoted: sample taken at primary tumor resection. Frozen PBMC, nontumor lung or tumor provided whole RNA, which was sequenced unsorted. 55 to 80 TRACERx patients with early, untreated non-small cell lung cancer donated samples.

The gene calls are TRBV10-3 and TRBJ2-1; D might be TRBD1 (5 bases). This clonotype originated in a male donor with early-stage non-small cell lung cancer. Sequenced here: PBMCs, sampled at surgery. DNA for the CDR3: TGTGCCATCAGTGATAGGGGCCCCGCGGCCGTGAGATACAATGAGCAGTTCTTC. This sequence encodes CAISDRGPAAVRYNEQFF.